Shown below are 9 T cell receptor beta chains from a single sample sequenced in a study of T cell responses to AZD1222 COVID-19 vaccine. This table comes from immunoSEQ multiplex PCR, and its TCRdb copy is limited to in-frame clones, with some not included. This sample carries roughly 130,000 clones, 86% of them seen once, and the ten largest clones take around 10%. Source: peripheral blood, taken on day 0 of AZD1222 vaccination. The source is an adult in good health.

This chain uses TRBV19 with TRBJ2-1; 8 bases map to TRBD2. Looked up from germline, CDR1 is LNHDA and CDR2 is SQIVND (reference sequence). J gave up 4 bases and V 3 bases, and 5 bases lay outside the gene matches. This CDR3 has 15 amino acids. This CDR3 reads CASSIHSGGYNEQFF. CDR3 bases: TGTGCCAGTAGTATTCACAGCGGGGGATACAATGAGCAGTTCTTC.

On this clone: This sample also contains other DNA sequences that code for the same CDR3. CDR3 bases: TGTGCCAGCAGCTTAGACAGGGGCCTACACAATGAGCAGTTCTTC. Protein: CASSLDRGLHNEQFF. The J gene is TRBJ2-1, the V gene TRBV5-4; 8 bases align to TRBD1. The CDR3 covers 15 residues. The germline gives CDR1 SGHNT, CDR2 YYREEE (reference sequence). The V and J ends lost 2 bases and 5 bases, in that order; junction bases with no gene match: 6.

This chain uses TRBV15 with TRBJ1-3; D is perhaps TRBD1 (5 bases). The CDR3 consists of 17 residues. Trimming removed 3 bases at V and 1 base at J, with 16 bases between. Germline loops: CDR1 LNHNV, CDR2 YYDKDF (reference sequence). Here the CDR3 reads CATSSIHRDSSGNTIYF. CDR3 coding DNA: TGTGCCACCAGCAGCATACACCGGGACTCTTCTGGAAACACCATATATTTT.

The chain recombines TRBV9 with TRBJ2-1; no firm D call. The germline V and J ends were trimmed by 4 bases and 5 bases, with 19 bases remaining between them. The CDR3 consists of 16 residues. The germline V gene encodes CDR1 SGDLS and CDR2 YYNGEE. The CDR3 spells CASSPVVAPQDNEQFF. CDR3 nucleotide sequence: TGTGCCAGCAGCCCTGTAGTCGCGCCTCAGGACAATGAGCAGTTCTTC.

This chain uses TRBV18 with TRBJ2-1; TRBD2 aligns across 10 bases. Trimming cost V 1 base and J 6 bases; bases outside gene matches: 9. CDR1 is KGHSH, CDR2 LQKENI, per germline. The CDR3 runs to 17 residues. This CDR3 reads CASSPLPSGSLTNEQFF. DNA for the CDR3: TGTGCCAGCTCACCACTGCCTAGCGGGAGCTTAACCAATGAGCAGTTCTTC.

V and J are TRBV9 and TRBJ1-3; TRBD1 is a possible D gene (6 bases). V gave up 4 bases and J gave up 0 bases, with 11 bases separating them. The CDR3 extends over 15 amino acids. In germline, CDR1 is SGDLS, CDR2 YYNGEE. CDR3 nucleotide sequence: TGTGCCAGCAGCTATGGACAGTCCTCTGGAAACACCATATATTTT. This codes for CASSYGQSSGNTIYF. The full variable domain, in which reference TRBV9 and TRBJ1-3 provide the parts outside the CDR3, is DSGVTQTPKHLITATGQRVTLRCSPRSGDLSVYWYQQSLDQGLQFLIQYYNGEERAKGNILERFSAQQFPDLHSELNLSSLELGDSALYFCASSYGQSSGNTIYFGEGSWLTVV.

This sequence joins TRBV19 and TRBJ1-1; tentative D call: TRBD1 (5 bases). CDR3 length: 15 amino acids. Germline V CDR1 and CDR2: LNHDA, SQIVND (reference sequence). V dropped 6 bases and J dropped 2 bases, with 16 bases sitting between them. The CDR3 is CASSHSGVGNTEAFF. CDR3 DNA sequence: TGTGCCAGTAGCCATTCGGGGGTTGGAAACACTGAAGCTTTCTTT. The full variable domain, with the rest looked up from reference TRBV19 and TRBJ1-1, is DGGITQSPKYLFRKEGQNVTLSCEQNLNHDAMYWYRQDPGQGLRLIYYSQIVNDFQKGDIAEGYSVSREKKESFPLTVTSAQKNPTAFYLCASSHSGVGNTEAFFGQGTRLTVV.

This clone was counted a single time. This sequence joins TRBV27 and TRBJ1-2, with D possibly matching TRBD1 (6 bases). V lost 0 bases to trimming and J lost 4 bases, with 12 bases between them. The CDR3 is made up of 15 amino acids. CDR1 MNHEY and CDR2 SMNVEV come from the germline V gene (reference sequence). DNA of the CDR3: TGTGCCAGCAGTTTATCGGGAGGGGGGGGCTATGGCTACACCTTC. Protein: CASSLSGGGGYGYTF.

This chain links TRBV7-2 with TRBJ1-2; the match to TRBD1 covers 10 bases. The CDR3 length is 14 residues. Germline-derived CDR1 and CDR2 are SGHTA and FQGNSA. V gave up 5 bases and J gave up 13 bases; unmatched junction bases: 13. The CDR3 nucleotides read TGTGCCAGCAGCGGGACAATGGGACAGGGGACTTCCACCTTC. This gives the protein CASSGTMGQGTSTF.